The 28 T cell receptor beta chains below come from one sample, sequenced in a study of T-cell reconstitution after alpha-beta-depleted transplantation in children. Preparation of the TCRbeta library used unique molecular identifiers. TCRdb re-derived calls from the PCR reads in MiXCR, one entry per CDR3 protein. The data show roughly 590,000 distinct CDR3 sequences, around 17% seen once. Source: PBMCs from the stem cell graft donor, taken from the stem cell graft. The receptors originated from a human donor who donated a stem cell graft to a child with acute myeloid leukemia.

This clonotype has a handful of counts. The chain combines TRBV15 with TRBJ1-1, with 7 bases fitting TRBD1. Germline loops: CDR1 LNHNV, CDR2 YYDKDF (reference sequence). The CDR3 is 16 residues long. The trim removed 9 bases at V and 2 bases at J, leaving 15 bases unmatched. CDR3 sequence reads: CATSVGQLGRNTEAFF. The CDR3 bases are TGTGCCACTAGCGTGGGACAGTTAGGTCGAAACACTGAAGCTTTCTTT.

The chain links TRBV10-3 to TRBJ1-3; D is possibly TRBD1 (6 bases). This CDR3 region has 17 residues. V was clipped by 3 bases and J by 3 bases, with 18 bases between them. Germline V gene sequence: CDR1 ENHRY, CDR2 SYGVKD. The CDR3 DNA sequence: TGTGCCATCAGTGAACCCGGCGAGGGGGGAGGTGGAAACACCATATATTTT. It encodes CAISEPGEGGGGNTIYF.

This clonotype was seen only once. The chain carries TRBV4-3 and TRBJ2-7; D not certain. Germline CDR1 and CDR2: LGHNA and YSLEER. CDR3 length: 14 amino acids. V gave up 1 base and J gave up 2 bases, with 9 bases separating them. In DNA form, the CDR3 reads TGCGCCAGCAGCCAAGTAGGCAGGCCCTACGAGCAGTACTTC. Protein: CASSQVGRPYEQYF.

The table lists this clonotype with many counts. The CDR3 DNA is TGCGCCAGCAGCCAAGGACAGACGTTTCCCTACGAGCAGTACTTC. Its protein is CASSQGQTFPYEQYF. The chain couples TRBV4-3 to TRBJ2-7; a weak D match, TRBD1 (5 bases). This CDR3 region has 15 residues. Germline V gene sequence: CDR1 LGHNA, CDR2 YSLEER. Trimming removed 1 base at V and 2 bases at J, with 12 bases between.

This clonotype has a count of ten or more. The rearrangement uses TRBV29-1 and TRBJ2-4; perhaps D is TRBD1 or TRBD2 (5 bases each). V was trimmed by 1 base and J by 7 bases, leaving 11 bases between them. This CDR3 region has 13 residues. CDR1 SQVTM and CDR2 ANQGSEA come from the germline V gene. The CDR3 protein is CSVEGDRRNIQYF. The CDR3 region has the DNA TGCAGCGTTGAAGGGGACCGCCGGAACATTCAGTACTTC.

This clonotype was detected ten times or more. In DNA, the CDR3 is TGCAGTGCTCAGGGGCCCGGCGAGCAGTACTTC. Translating it yields CSAQGPGEQYF. The chain joins TRBV20-1 to TRBJ2-7; possibly TRBD1 for D (6 bases). Germline V CDR1 and CDR2: DFQATT, SNEGSKA (reference sequence). The CDR3 spans 11 residues. V was trimmed by 5 bases and J by 6 bases, leaving 11 bases between them.

A note on this clonotype: A much larger clone differs by one base, so this may be a read error. V usage is TRBV29-1 and J usage is TRBJ2-7; possibly TRBD2 for D (7 bases). V lost 7 bases and J lost 4, with 23 bases in between. This CDR3 contains 15 residues. From germline, CDR1 is SQVTM and CDR2 ANQGSEA. This chain's CDR3 is CSAGTIGGQNYEQYF. As DNA, the CDR3 is TGCAGCGCCGGGACTATCGGGGGCCAAAATTACGAGCAGTACTTC.

This clonotype has ten or more counts. V and J are TRBV20-1 and TRBJ1-5; 8 bases fit TRBD1. Germline-derived CDR1 and CDR2 are DFQATT and SNEGSKA (reference sequence). V dropped 4 bases and J dropped 2; count of bases not matched to a gene: 13. The CDR3 has 17 amino acids. Here the CDR3 DNA reads TGCAGTGCTAACTACAGGGGGGGTAACATGGGCAATCAGCCCCAGCATTTT. Its translation is CSANYRGGNMGNQPQHF.

This clonotype has at least ten counts. The chain is built from TRBV29-1 and TRBJ2-2; tentatively, D is TRBD2 (6 bases). This CDR3 region has 15 residues. The V end was cut by 0 bases, the J end by 5 bases, with 13 bases between. Germline values: CDR1 SQVTM, CDR2 ANQGSEA. In DNA form, the CDR3 reads TGCAGCGTTGAAGAATCGGGGGTAGAAACCGGGGAGCTGTTTTTT. Encoded protein: CSVEESGVETGELFF.

This clonotype was seen ten or more times. The chain combines TRBV20-1 with TRBJ1-5, with D perhaps matching TRBD1 (5 bases). Germline V lookup: CDR1 DFQATT, CDR2 SNEGSKA (reference sequence). The CDR3 length is 14 residues. The germline V and J ends were trimmed by 5 bases and 3 bases, with 14 bases remaining between them. CDR3: CSAHSDRLNQPQHF. CDR3 nucleotides: TGCAGTGCTCATTCTGACAGACTCAATCAGCCCCAGCATTTT.

There are many counts of this clonotype. The chain couples TRBV15 to TRBJ1-1; no firm D call. The germline V gene encodes CDR1 LNHNV and CDR2 YYDKDF (reference sequence). The CDR3 length is 13 residues. Trimming removed 3 bases at V and 1 base at J, with 6 bases between. The CDR3 here is CATSRGSNTEAFF. The CDR3 bases are TGTGCCACCAGCAGGGGGTCGAACACTGAAGCTTTCTTT.

In the case of this clonotype: An end of the junction does not agree with germline; a read error may underlie this. This CDR3 is CASSLLIAGGPVNEEFF. The CDR3 DNA sequence: TGTGCCAGCAGTTTGTTAATAGCGGGGGGGCCAGTCAATGAGGAGTTCTTC. This sequence joins TRBV27 and TRBJ2-1, with 11 bases aligning to TRBD2. The CDR3 extends over 17 amino acids. From germline, CDR1 is MNHEY and CDR2 SMNVEV (reference sequence).

A few counts support this clonotype. The chain couples TRBV10-2 to TRBJ2-1; 9 nucleotides line up with TRBD2. Germline lookup yields CDR1 WSHSY and CDR2 SAAADI. The CDR3 runs 15 residues. The J segment lost 8 bases and the V segment lost 5 bases, leaving 10 bases of the junction unmatched. The CDR3 sequence is CASSSRRGGRDEQFF. DNA of the CDR3: TGCGCCAGCAGTTCCCGGCGGGGGGGCCGGGATGAGCAGTTCTTC.

This clonotype was counted at least ten times. The rearrangement uses TRBV5-6 and TRBJ1-5, with D tentatively TRBD1 (5 bases). The V gene lost 0 bases and the J gene lost 6 bases, with 13 bases spanning the gap. Germline V gene data show CDR1 as SGHDT and CDR2 as YYEEEE. This CDR3 has 15 amino acids. Written as DNA, the CDR3 is TGTGCCAGCAGCTTGGGAGGGGAGGGAATTCAGCCCCAGCATTTT. Translating gives CASSLGGEGIQPQHF. Supplemented by reference TRBV5-6 and TRBJ1-5, the full variable domain reads DAGVTQSPTHLIKTRGQQVTLRCSPKSGHDTVSWYQQALGQGPQFIFQYYEEEERQRGNFPDRFSGHQFPNYSSELNVNALLLGDSALYLCASSLGGEGIQPQHFGDGTRLSIL.

The chain combines TRBV24-1 with TRBJ2-3, with D hard to call. The DNA end is more similar to TRBJ1-5, so the J call may be wrong. Germline V CDR1 and CDR2: KGHDR, SFDVKD. CDR3 length: 16 residues. In nucleotides, the CDR3 is TGTGCCACCAGTGACCCCCGGACTAGCCTCACAGATACGCAGCATTTT. Residues: CATSDPRTSLTDTQHF.

The genes are TRBV12-3 or TRBV12-4 and TRBJ2-1, with D perhaps matching TRBD2 (6 bases). V lost 3 bases and J lost 8, with 11 bases in between. The CDR3 has 13 residues. The CDR3 spells CASSFGGIDEQFF. CDR3 DNA: TGTGCCAGCAGTTTCGGAGGGATCGATGAGCAGTTCTTC.

The gene calls are TRBV29-1 and TRBJ1-1; D may be TRBD1 (6 bases). Per the germline V gene, CDR1 is SQVTM and CDR2 is ANQGSEA. The V gene lost 4 bases and the J gene lost 1 base, with 13 bases spanning the gap. The CDR3 spans 14 residues. CDR3 DNA: TGCAGCGTTGGGGGGGGCAGGGAGAACACTGAAGCTTTCTTT. Its translation: CSVGGGRENTEAFF.

The J gene is TRBJ2-1, the V gene TRBV7-9; D is undetermined. Germline assignment: CDR1 SEHNR and CDR2 FQNEAQ (reference sequence). This CDR3 spans 14 amino acids. V was clipped by 2 bases and J by 8 bases, with 13 bases between them. This CDR3 reads CASSLLVQIDEQFF. CDR3 nucleotides: TGTGCCAGCAGCTTACTGGTTCAGATCGATGAGCAGTTCTTC.

This clonotype was counted between two and nine times. This chain joins TRBV20-1 and TRBJ2-5; TRBD2 matches at 9 bases. The length of the CDR3 is 18 residues. V dropped 0 bases and J dropped 0; count of bases not matched to a gene: 11. The germline V gene has CDR1 DFQATT and CDR2 SNEGSKA (reference sequence). The CDR3 DNA reads as TGCAGTGCTAGAGATCTCGTAGGCAGCGGGGGGTACCAAGAGACCCAGTACTTC. This gives the protein CSARDLVGSGGYQETQYF.

This clonotype was found many times. This chain connects TRBV20-1 to TRBJ2-2; D may be TRBD1 (5 bases). This CDR3 has 14 amino acids. Germline CDR1 DFQATT, CDR2 SNEGSKA (reference sequence). Trimming shortened V by 0 bases and J by 5 bases, and 10 bases separated the two germline ends. CDR3: CSARDWQGTGELFF. In nucleotides, the CDR3 is TGCAGTGCTAGAGATTGGCAGGGAACCGGGGAGCTGTTTTTT.

CDR3 bases: TGCGCCAGCAGCTTGAGTGCAGGGGGTTTTTTGGACTATGGCTACACCTTC. It translates to CASSLSAGGFLDYGYTF. V and J are TRBV5-1 and TRBJ1-2, with 7 nucleotides matching TRBD1. Germline lookup yields CDR1 SGHRS and CDR2 YFSETQ. This CDR3 has 17 residues. J lost 3 bases, V lost 1 base, and 12 bases had no gene match.

As to this clonotype: A much bigger clone sits one base away, suggesting this may be a read error. DNA of the CDR3: TGTGCCATCAGTGCCCCGCGACAGGGAGGAGCTGAAGCTTTCTTT. It encodes CAISAPRQGGAEAFF. The V gene is TRBV10-3, the J gene TRBJ1-1, with 7 nucleotides matching TRBD1. V shed 4 bases and J 6 bases; nucleotides not matched to a gene: 11. The V gene's germline CDR1 is ENHRY and CDR2 SYGVKD. The CDR3 length is 15 residues.

This clonotype is medium-sized (0.01 to 0.1%) within its sample. The V gene is TRBV29-1, the J gene TRBJ2-1; 9 bases line up with TRBD2. Trimming at V came to 7 bases and at J to 4 bases, leaving 5 bases not matched to a gene. The CDR3 is 13 residues long. Germline lookup yields CDR1 SQVTM and CDR2 ANQGSEA. The CDR3 is CSADLAGYNEQFF. CDR3 nucleotides: TGCAGCGCCGACCTAGCGGGGTACAATGAGCAGTTCTTC.

This clonotype has at least ten counts. The rearrangement links TRBV12-3 or TRBV12-4 to TRBJ2-5; no reliable D call. The CDR3 has 12 amino acids. V was clipped by 4 bases and J by 1 base, with 4 bases between them. DNA for the CDR3: TGTGCCAGCAGTTCCACCCAAGAGACCCAGTACTTC. It codes for CASSSTQETQYF.

The chain uses TRBV6-1 and TRBJ2-7; TRBD1 might be the D (6 bases). Germline CDR1 and CDR2: MNHNS and SASEGT. This CDR3 is built from 13 residues. Trimming left V 8 bases short and J 3 bases short, with 14 bases between. CDR3 residues: CASQSTGLYEQYV. The CDR3, as DNA: TGTGCCAGCCAGAGTACAGGGCTCTACGAGCAGTACGTC.

There are a few counts of this clonotype. The rearrangement links TRBV12-3 or TRBV12-4 to TRBJ2-3, with 8 bases that match TRBD2. Unmatched junction bases numbered 7, after V lost 4 bases and J lost 1 base. The CDR3 extends over 16 amino acids. Here the CDR3 reads CASSSRSGGGTDTQYF. Written as DNA, the CDR3 is TGTGCCAGCAGTTCCCGCAGCGGGGGAGGCACAGATACGCAGTATTTT.

This clonotype has more than one count but fewer than ten. This chain joins TRBV20-1 and TRBJ2-7; perhaps TRBD1 as D (6 bases). The germline V gene encodes CDR1 DFQATT and CDR2 SNEGSKA (reference sequence). The CDR3 contains 15 residues. The V and J ends lost 5 bases and 2 bases respectively, with 19 bases between them. Here the CDR3 reads CSAGSAGASTYEQYF. Written as DNA, the CDR3 is TGCAGTGCTGGGTCGGCAGGGGCCTCTACCTACGAGCAGTACTTC.

V and J are TRBV11-2 and TRBJ2-7; tentative D call: TRBD1 (5 bases). CDR3 size: 13 residues. V was trimmed by 5 bases and J by 3 bases, leaving 11 bases between them. CDR1 is SGHAT, CDR2 FQNNGV, per germline. The CDR3 DNA reads as TGTGCCAGCAGCGGACAACTGTACTACGAGCAGTACTTC. Encoded protein: CASSGQLYYEQYF.